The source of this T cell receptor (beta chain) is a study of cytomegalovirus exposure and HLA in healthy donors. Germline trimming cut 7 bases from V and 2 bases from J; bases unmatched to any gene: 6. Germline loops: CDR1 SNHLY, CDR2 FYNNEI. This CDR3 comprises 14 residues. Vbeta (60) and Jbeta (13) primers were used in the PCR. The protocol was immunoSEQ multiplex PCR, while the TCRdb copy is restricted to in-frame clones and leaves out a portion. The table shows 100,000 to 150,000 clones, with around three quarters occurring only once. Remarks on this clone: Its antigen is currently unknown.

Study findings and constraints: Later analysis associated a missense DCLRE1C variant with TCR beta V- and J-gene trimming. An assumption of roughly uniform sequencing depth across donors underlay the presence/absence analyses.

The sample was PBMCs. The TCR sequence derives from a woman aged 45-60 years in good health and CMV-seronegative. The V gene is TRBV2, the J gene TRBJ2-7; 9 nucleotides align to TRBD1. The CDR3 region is CASILQGAAYEQYF. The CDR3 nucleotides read TGTGCCAGCATCCTACAGGGGGCTGCCTACGAGCAGTACTTC.